This record covers a single T cell receptor (beta chain). The sample originates from a study of blood T cell repertoires in COVID-19. Overall study context: Sample material is recorded as cDNA or gDNA derived from T cells, B-cell-depleted T cells, or PBMCs.

The data were produced by immunoSEQ multiplex PCR, yet TCRdb's version contains in-frame clones alone and is incomplete. The sample shows approximately 260,000 clones, approximately 84% of them seen only once. CDR1 is SNHLY and CDR2 is FYNNEI in the germline V gene. CDR3 length: 16 residues. Trimming took off 6 bases at V and 3 bases at J, with 15 bases between the two ends. This receptor was obtained from a woman aged 40-49 years with acute COVID-19. The chain carries TRBV2 and TRBJ2-6; D not certain. Sequencing used PBMCs or T cells enriched from blood (not recorded which). CDR3 region: CASRGRYGFGANVLTF. CDR3 DNA sequence: TGTGCCAGCAGGGGCAGATACGGTTTTGGGGCCAACGTCCTGACTTTC.